The 16 T cell receptor beta chains below all came from one sample that was sequenced in a study of T cell responses to AZD1222 COVID-19 vaccine. Sequenced by immunoSEQ multiplex PCR; TCRdb stores in-frame clones only, minus some. The sample contains more than 85,000 clones, over 75% of which appear only once. The sequences come from peripheral blood, collected 28 days after the second AZD1222 dose. The receptors stem from an adult who received the AZD1222 COVID-19 vaccine.

Note on this clone: The sample contains more than one DNA sequence encoding this CDR3. The chain links TRBV9 to TRBJ1-1, with D uncertain. The CDR3 is made up of 13 amino acids. Trimming took off 3 bases at V and 1 base at J, with 7 bases between the two ends. Germline V gene lookup returns CDR1 SGDLS and CDR2 YYNGEE. The CDR3 region is CASSAGTNTEAFF. CDR3 nucleotide sequence: TGTGCCAGCAGCGCCGGAACGAACACTGAAGCTTTCTTT.

Only one count was recorded for this clone. This chain links TRBV6-2 or TRBV6-3 with TRBJ1-6; D is ambiguous. Trimming pared 3 bases from V and 10 bases from J, leaving 13 bases between. The CDR3 covers 14 residues. Germline V gives CDR1 MNHEY, CDR2 SVGEGT. CDR3 sequence (DNA): TGTGCCAGCAGTTATACCGGGGTCGGGTCACCCCTCCACTTT. This encodes CASSYTGVGSPLHF.

This clone showed up just a few times. The rearrangement joins TRBV4-3 to TRBJ1-1; the D is unclear. The V end was cut by 1 base, the J end by 11 bases, with 8 bases between. The germline gives CDR1 LGHNA, CDR2 YSLEER. This CDR3 is 11 amino acids long. The CDR3 DNA reads TGCGCCAGCAGCCAAGGCATGAGGGCTTTCTTT. Encoded protein: CASSQGMRAFF.

This rearrangement joins TRBV7-9 to TRBJ1-4, with D unresolved. The CDR3 is made up of 13 amino acids. The germline gives CDR1 SEHNR, CDR2 FQNEAQ (reference sequence). Trimming removed 7 bases at V and 3 bases at J, with 9 bases between. CDR3 bases: TGTGCCAGCAAAAAGGGTCCTAATGAAAAACTGTTTTTT. It translates to CASKKGPNEKLFF.

This clone was seen just once. The chain carries TRBV2 and TRBJ1-2; 7 bases agree with TRBD1. Germline CDR1 SNHLY, CDR2 FYNNEI. V was clipped by 2 bases and J by 6 bases; unmatched bases: 3. This CDR3 spans 13 amino acids. CDR3 region: CASSERGQHGYTF. The DNA for the CDR3 is TGTGCCAGCAGTGAAAGGGGACAGCATGGCTACACCTTC.

This sequence joins TRBV9 and TRBJ2-6; D tentatively reads TRBD1 or TRBD2 (5 bases each). The CDR3 has 18 residues. Trimming pared 1 base from V and 2 bases from J, leaving 16 bases between. Looked up from germline, CDR1 is SGDLS and CDR2 is YYNGEE. The CDR3 coding sequence is TGTGCCAGCAGCGTATCGGGGACGCCTCTTACTGGGGCCAACGTCCTGACTTTC. Translated, it gives CASSVSGTPLTGANVLTF.

This chain uses TRBV11-3 with TRBJ1-1; D might be TRBD1 (5 bases). The CDR3 consists of 12 residues. Germline CDR1 is SGHNT and CDR2 is YENEEA. With 5 bases removed from V and 5 bases from J, the gap between germline ends came to 9 bases. The CDR3 DNA sequence: TGTGCCAGCAGCGGGACGGGAACTGAAGCTTTCTTT. Encoded protein: CASSGTGTEAFF.

The chain uses TRBV11-2 and TRBJ2-2, with D possibly being TRBD1 (6 bases). The CDR3 spans 15 residues. Trimming took off 5 bases at V and 5 bases at J, with 15 bases between the two ends. The germline CDR1 and CDR2 sequences are SGHAT and FQNNGV. In DNA, the CDR3 is TGTGCCAGCAGCCCGACCCTACAGGGTACCGGGGAGCTGTTTTTT. The encoded protein is CASSPTLQGTGELFF.

The chain couples TRBV2 to TRBJ1-6, with TRBD1 as a possible D gene (6 bases). V lost 7 bases, J lost 7 bases, and 17 bases lay in between. The CDR3 sequence is 15 residues long. Germline lookup yields CDR1 SNHLY and CDR2 FYNNEI. CDR3 sequence reads: CASTLGGARNSPLHF. DNA of the CDR3: TGTGCCAGCACCCTAGGGGGGGCCAGGAATTCACCCCTCCACTTT.

This chain connects TRBV5-8 to TRBJ2-7; possible D gene TRBD2, 6 bases. The CDR3 has 15 amino acids. Trimming removed 0 bases from V and 0 bases from J, with 10 bases in between. Germline V gene lookup returns CDR1 SGHTS and CDR2 YDEGEE. CDR3 loop: CASSLGGALSYEQYF. The CDR3 DNA reads TGTGCCAGCAGCTTGGGCGGGGCCCTCTCCTACGAGCAGTACTTC.

The chain is built from TRBV30 and TRBJ2-7; no definite D call. V dropped 6 bases and J dropped 2 bases, with 8 bases sitting between them. This CDR3 spans 11 amino acids. CDR1 is GTSNPN and CDR2 is SVGIG in the germline V gene (reference sequence). The CDR3 region has the DNA TGTGCCTGCCTAAAAACCTACGAGCAGTACTTC. Encoded protein: CACLKTYEQYF.

The chain has TRBV7-8 and TRBJ2-2; D not certain. Trimming took 2 bases from V and 6 from J, leaving 7 bases between them. Germline V gives CDR1 SGHVS, CDR2 FQNEAQ. This CDR3 has 13 amino acids. The CDR3 region has the DNA TGTGCCAGCAGCTTACGGTTTGCCGGGGAGCTGTTTTTT. This encodes CASSLRFAGELFF.

The chain has TRBV21-1 and TRBJ1-3. TRBV21-1 has pseudogene status. CDR3 length: 16 residues. The CDR3 reads CASSNWRRETGNTIYF. In DNA form, the CDR3 reads TGTGCCAGCAGCAATTGGCGCCGGGAAACTGGAAACACCATATATTTT.

CDR3 coding DNA: TGCGCCAGCAGCCACGTTGGGCGAGATACGCAGTATTTT. It yields the protein CASSHVGRDTQYF. The chain combines TRBV4-1 with TRBJ2-3; D call uncertain. CDR1 MGHRA and CDR2 YSYEKL come from the germline V gene. Trimming cost V 3 bases and J 5 bases, with 9 bases left between them. CDR3 length: 13 amino acids.

This sequence joins TRBV18 and TRBJ1-2; no clear D gene. Trimming cost V 2 bases and J 4 bases, with 8 bases left between them. The CDR3 is made up of 13 amino acids. The V gene's germline CDR1 is KGHSH and CDR2 LQKENI. Written as DNA, the CDR3 is TGTGCCAGCTCACCAGGCAGACTCTATGGCTACACCTTC. Its protein is CASSPGRLYGYTF.

The rearrangement uses TRBV7-2 and TRBJ1-5; D remains ambiguous. Trimming took off 8 bases at V and 4 bases at J, with 12 bases between the two ends. This CDR3 has 13 amino acids. Germline V gives CDR1 SGHTA, CDR2 FQGNSA. In nucleotides, the CDR3 is TGTGCCAGCGGTTGGTTTTATAATCAGCCCCAGCATTTT. Protein sequence: CASGWFYNQPQHF.